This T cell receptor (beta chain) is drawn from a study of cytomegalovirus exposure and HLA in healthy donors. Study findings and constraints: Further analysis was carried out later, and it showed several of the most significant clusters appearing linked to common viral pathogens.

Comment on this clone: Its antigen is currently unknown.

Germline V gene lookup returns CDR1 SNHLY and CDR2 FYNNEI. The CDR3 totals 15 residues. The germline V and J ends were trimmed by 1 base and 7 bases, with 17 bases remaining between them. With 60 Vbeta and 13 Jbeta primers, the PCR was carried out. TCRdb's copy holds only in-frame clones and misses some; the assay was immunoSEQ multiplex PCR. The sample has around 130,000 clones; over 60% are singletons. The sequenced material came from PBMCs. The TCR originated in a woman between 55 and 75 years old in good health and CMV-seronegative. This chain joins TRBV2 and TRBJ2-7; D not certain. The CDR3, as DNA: TGTGCCAGCAGTGAAGTAAGTCTTATTCCGGGTGAGCAGTACTTC. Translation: CASSEVSLIPGEQYF.